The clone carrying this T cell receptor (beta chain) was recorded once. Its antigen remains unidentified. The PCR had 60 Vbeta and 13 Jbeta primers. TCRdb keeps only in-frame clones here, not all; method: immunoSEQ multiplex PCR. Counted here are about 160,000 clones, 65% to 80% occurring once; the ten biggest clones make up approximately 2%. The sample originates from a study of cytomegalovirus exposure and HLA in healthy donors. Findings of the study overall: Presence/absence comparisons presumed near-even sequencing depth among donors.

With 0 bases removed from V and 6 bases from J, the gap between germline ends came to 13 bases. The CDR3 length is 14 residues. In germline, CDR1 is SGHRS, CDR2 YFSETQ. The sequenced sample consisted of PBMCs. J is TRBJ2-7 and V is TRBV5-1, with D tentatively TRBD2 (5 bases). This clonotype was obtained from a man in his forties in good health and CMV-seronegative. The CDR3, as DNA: TGCGCCAGCAGCTTGGCGGGGTCGCCTCGCGAGCAGTACTTC. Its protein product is CASSLAGSPREQYF.